These 15 T cell receptor beta chains originate from one sample sequenced in a study of shared clonotypes between healthy human individuals. Sequenced by immunoSEQ multiplex PCR; TCRdb stores in-frame clones only, minus some. Among some 2,400,000 clones listed, nearly 97% were seen once. The sample taken for sequencing was naive CD4+ T cells sorted from blood. As to subset: CD45RA+ positively selected. The receptors originated from a man aged 18-30 years in good health.

The J gene is TRBJ1-3, the V gene TRBV9, with a possible D match to TRBD1 (5 bases). This CDR3 is 16 amino acids long. Trimming took off 0 bases at V and 4 bases at J, with 14 bases between the two ends. The V gene's germline CDR1 is SGDLS and CDR2 YYNGEE. CDR3 coding DNA: TGTGCCAGCAGCGTAGCTACGGGGGGTAGCGGAAACACCATATATTTT. It translates to CASSVATGGSGNTIYF. Drawing the rest from reference TRBV9 and TRBJ1-3, the complete variable domain is DSGVTQTPKHLITATGQRVTLRCSPRSGDLSVYWYQQSLDQGLQFLIQYYNGEERAKGNILERFSAQQFPDLHSELNLSSLELGDSALYFCASSVATGGSGNTIYFGEGSWLTVV.

This chain links TRBV6-1 with TRBJ2-3, with 7 bases identical to TRBD1. This CDR3 contains 15 residues. Per the germline V gene, CDR1 is MNHNS and CDR2 is SASEGT. V trimming: 5 bases; J trimming: 6 bases; junction bases outside the gene matches: 11. The CDR3 spells CASSPDRPGADTQYF. The CDR3 region has the DNA TGTGCCAGCAGTCCGGACAGGCCCGGGGCGGATACGCAGTATTTT.

The rearrangement uses TRBV2 and TRBJ1-1; D possibly corresponds to TRBD1 (6 bases). This CDR3 contains 14 residues. V shed 3 bases and J shed 4 bases, with 12 bases lying between them. Per the germline V gene, CDR1 is SNHLY and CDR2 is FYNNEI. DNA for the CDR3: TGTGCCAGCAGTGAGTCGCAGGGGACCACTGAAGCTTTCTTT. It translates to CASSESQGTTEAFF.

The V call is TRBV4-2, the J call TRBJ2-7, with 13 positions matching TRBD2. CDR3 length: 16 amino acids. Germline CDR1 reads LGHNA; CDR2 reads YNFKEQ. The ends lost 4 bases at V and 3 bases at J; junction bases unmatched: 6. CDR3 loop: CASSLVLAGGNYEQYF. The DNA for the CDR3 is TGTGCCAGCAGCCTAGTACTAGCGGGGGGGAACTACGAGCAGTACTTC.

The chain links TRBV7-9 to TRBJ2-7; the match to TRBD1 covers 9 bases. The V and J ends lost 1 base and 6 bases, in that order; junction bases with no gene match: 4. Germline V CDR1 and CDR2: SEHNR, FQNEAQ (reference sequence). The CDR3 has 14 amino acids. CDR3 nucleotides: TGTGCCAGCAGCTTAGTTCCACAGGGGGCCGAGCAGTACTTC. It translates to CASSLVPQGAEQYF.

In its sample, this clone was seen once. The rearrangement links TRBV7-2 to TRBJ1-1; D is undetermined. From germline, CDR1 is SGHTA and CDR2 FQGNSA. V lost 4 bases and J 3 bases, leaving 18 bases between the germline ends. The CDR3 is 16 amino acids. In DNA, the CDR3 is TGTGCCAGCAGCTCGAAGCTGGGGTATAAGGACACTGAAGCTTTCTTT. Translating it yields CASSSKLGYKDTEAFF.

V is TRBV4-1 and J is TRBJ2-7; 7 bases are shared with TRBD2. Germline V lookup: CDR1 MGHRA, CDR2 YSYEKL. The CDR3 runs 15 residues. After removal of 4 bases from V and 4 bases from J, the junction contained 10 bases not matched to a gene. CDR3 sequence reads: CASSLSSGGRYEQYF. The CDR3 DNA follows: TGCGCCAGCAGCCTTTCTTCGGGGGGACGATACGAGCAGTACTTC.

The genes are TRBV14 and TRBJ2-7; the D is unclear. The germline V gene has CDR1 SGHDN and CDR2 FVKESK. V was clipped by 5 bases and J by 9 bases, with 17 bases between them. The CDR3 is 13 residues long. Here the CDR3 reads CASSLEWEAVQYF. CDR3 DNA: TGTGCCAGCAGCTTAGAGTGGGAAGCTGTGCAGTACTTC. The variable domain in full, completed from reference TRBV14 and TRBJ2-7, reads EAGVTQFPSHSVIEKGQTVTLRCDPISGHDNLYWYRRVMGKEIKFLLHFVKESKQDESGMPNNRFLAERTGGTYSTLKVQPAELEDSGVYFCASSLEWEAVQYFGPGTRLTVT.

The chain has TRBV7-9 and TRBJ2-7; 8 bases match TRBD2. The CDR3 spans 16 residues. Germline V gene lookup returns CDR1 SEHNR and CDR2 FQNEAQ (reference sequence). J was trimmed by 1 base and V by 5 bases; bases with no gene match: 10. The CDR3 region is CASSPPGTSGSYEQYF. CDR3 coding DNA: TGTGCCAGCAGCCCCCCAGGCACTAGCGGTTCCTACGAGCAGTACTTC.

This chain joins TRBV5-6 and TRBJ2-1, with TRBD2 matching over 14 bases. CDR3 size: 17 residues. The germline V gene encodes CDR1 SGHDT and CDR2 YYEEEE. Unmatched junction bases numbered 7, after V lost 2 bases and J lost 6 bases. DNA for the CDR3: TGTGCCAGCAGCTTCCCCCCGGGACTAGCGGGAGCCAATGAGCAGTTCTTC. This sequence encodes CASSFPPGLAGANEQFF.

The chain has TRBV30 and TRBJ1-2; tentatively, D is TRBD1 (5 bases). Trimming took off 4 bases at V and 6 bases at J, with 15 bases between the two ends. The CDR3 is 13 residues long. CDR1 is GTSNPN, CDR2 SVGIG, per germline (reference sequence). The CDR3 sequence: CAWISLKGHGYTF. CDR3 sequence (DNA): TGTGCCTGGATTTCCCTAAAGGGACATGGCTACACCTTC.

DNA for the CDR3: TGTGCCAGCAGTGACTCAGGCGGTGCACCCAGTGGCTACACCTTC. As protein: CASSDSGGAPSGYTF. The V gene is TRBV6-4, the J gene TRBJ1-2; D gene ambiguous. The V end lost 0 bases, the J end lost 7 bases, and 15 bases lay between the germline ends. Germline V gene data show CDR1 as MRHNA and CDR2 as SNTAGT. The CDR3 sequence is 15 residues long.

V usage is TRBV5-4 and J usage is TRBJ1-1; no firm D call. Trimming stripped 0 bases from V and 11 bases from J, with 11 bases between. Germline CDR1 is SGHNT and CDR2 is YYREEE (reference sequence). The CDR3 is 12 residues long. CDR3 sequence (DNA): TGTGCCAGCAGCTTGGGGGCCGGCTGGGCTTTCTTT. This sequence encodes CASSLGAGWAFF.

This sequence joins TRBV11-3 and TRBJ2-3; 9 bases align to TRBD2. Germline V gene sequence: CDR1 SGHNT, CDR2 YENEEA. The V and J ends lost 5 bases and 6 bases, in that order; junction bases with no gene match: 12. This CDR3 spans 16 amino acids. The CDR3 loop is CASSPRGAGGLDTQYF. The CDR3 DNA follows: TGTGCCAGCAGCCCCCGGGGAGCGGGGGGTCTGGATACGCAGTATTTT.

The V and J genes are TRBV18 and TRBJ2-5; TRBD2 agrees at 13 bases. The CDR3 loop spans 15 amino acids. The germline CDR1 and CDR2 sequences are KGHSH and LQKENI. Trimming cost V 2 bases and J 5 bases; bases outside gene matches: 2. CDR3 sequence: CASSPLLAGGETQYF. The CDR3 DNA reads TGTGCCAGCTCACCATTACTAGCGGGAGGGGAGACCCAGTACTTC.